Given below is one T cell receptor beta chain in context. This record comes from a study of T-cell memory formation after mild COVID-19. V was pared by 3 bases and J by 6 bases, with 15 bases between. This CDR3 has 14 amino acids. CDR1 is SGHRS, CDR2 YFSETQ, per germline. TCRdb re-called the 5' RACE reads with MiXCR, one entry per CDR3 protein. In the table there are 150,000 to 200,000 distinct CDR3 sequences, 11% of which are singletons. Sequencing input: PBMCs or a T cell subset sorted from them (not recorded which). This receptor was obtained from a man between 18 and 29 years old who had mild COVID-19 (a few samples of this study predate the infection). Cell type and time point are not known. The chain uses TRBV5-1 and TRBJ1-1, with D possibly TRBD1 on 6 matching bases. This chain's CDR3 is CASSWNGGGSEAFF. In DNA form, the CDR3 reads TGCGCCAGCAGCTGGAACGGGGGGGGCTCTGAAGCTTTCTTT.